This T cell receptor (beta chain) emerged from a study of cytomegalovirus exposure and HLA in healthy donors. PCR involved 60 Vbeta and 13 Jbeta primers. The table came from immunoSEQ multiplex PCR; TCRdb's copy has only in-frame clones and leaves some out. The table records about 110,000 clones, roughly 66% of them present only once. This clone was detected only once. Germline lookup yields CDR1 MNHEY and CDR2 SVGAGI. V was trimmed by 0 bases and J by 6 bases, leaving 9 bases between them. CDR3 length equals 13 residues. This rearrangement joins TRBV6-5 to TRBJ2-7; D ambiguous. This receptor was identified in a woman in her 30s in good health and CMV-seronegative. Source material: PBMCs. The CDR3 spells CASSYSRTGEQYF. CDR3 nucleotides: TGTGCCAGCAGTTACTCCCGAACGGGCGAGCAGTACTTC.